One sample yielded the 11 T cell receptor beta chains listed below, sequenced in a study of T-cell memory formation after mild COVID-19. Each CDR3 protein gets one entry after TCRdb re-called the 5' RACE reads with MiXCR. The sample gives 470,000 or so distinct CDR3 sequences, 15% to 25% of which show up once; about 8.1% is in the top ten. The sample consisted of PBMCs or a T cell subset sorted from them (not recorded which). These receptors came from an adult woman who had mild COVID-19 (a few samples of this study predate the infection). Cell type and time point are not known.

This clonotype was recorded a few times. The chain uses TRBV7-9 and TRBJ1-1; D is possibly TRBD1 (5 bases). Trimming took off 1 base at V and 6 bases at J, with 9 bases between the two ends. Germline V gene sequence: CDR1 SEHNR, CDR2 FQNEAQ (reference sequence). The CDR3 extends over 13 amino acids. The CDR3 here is CASSLGRGAEAFF. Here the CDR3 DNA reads TGTGCCAGCAGCTTAGGGAGAGGGGCTGAAGCTTTCTTT. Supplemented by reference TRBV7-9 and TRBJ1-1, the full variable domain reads DTGVSQNPRHKITKRGQNVTFRCDPISEHNRLYWYRQTLGQGPEFLTYFQNEAQLEKSRLLSDRFSAERPKGSFSTLEIQRTEQGDSAMYLCASSLGRGAEAFFGQGTRLTVV.

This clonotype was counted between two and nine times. CDR3 nucleotides: TGTGCCAGCACCGACACCGGGGAGCTGTTTTTT. Translation gives CASTDTGELFF. The chain combines TRBV28 with TRBJ2-2; D not certain. V gave up 7 bases and J gave up 3 bases, with 3 bases separating them. Germline loops: CDR1 MDHEN, CDR2 SYDVKM. This CDR3 has 11 residues. The variable domain in full, with the rest retrieved from reference TRBV28 and TRBJ2-2, is DVKVTQSSRYLVKRTGEKVFLECVQDMDHENMFWYRQDPGLGLRLIYFSYDVKMKEKGDIPEGYSVSREKKERFSLILESASTNQTSMYLCASTDTGELFFGEGSRLTVL.

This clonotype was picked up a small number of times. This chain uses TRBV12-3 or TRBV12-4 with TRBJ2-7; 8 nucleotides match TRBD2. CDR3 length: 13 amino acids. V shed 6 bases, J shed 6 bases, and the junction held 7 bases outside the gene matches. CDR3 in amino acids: CASSHDRGGEQYF. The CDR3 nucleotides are TGTGCCAGCAGCCATGACCGGGGGGGCGAGCAGTACTTC.

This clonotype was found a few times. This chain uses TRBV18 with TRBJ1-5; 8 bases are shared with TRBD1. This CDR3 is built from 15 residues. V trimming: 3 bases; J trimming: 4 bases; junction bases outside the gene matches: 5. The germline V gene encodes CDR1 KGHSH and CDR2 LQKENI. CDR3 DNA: TGTGCCAGCTCACCGACAGGGGTTCAGAATCAGCCCCAGCATTTT. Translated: CASSPTGVQNQPQHF.

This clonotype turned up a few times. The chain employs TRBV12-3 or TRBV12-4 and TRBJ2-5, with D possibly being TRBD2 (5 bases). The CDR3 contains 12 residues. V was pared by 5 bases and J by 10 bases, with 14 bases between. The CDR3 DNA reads TGTGCCAGCAGTCTCCCCGGAGAGGGCCAGTACTTC. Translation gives CASSLPGEGQYF.

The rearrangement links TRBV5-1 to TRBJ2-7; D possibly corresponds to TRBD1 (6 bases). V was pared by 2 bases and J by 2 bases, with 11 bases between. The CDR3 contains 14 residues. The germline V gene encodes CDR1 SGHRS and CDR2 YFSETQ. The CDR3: CASSFRDKTYEQYF. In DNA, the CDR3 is TGCGCCAGCAGCTTCAGGGACAAAACCTACGAGCAGTACTTC. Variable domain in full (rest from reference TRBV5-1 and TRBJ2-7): KAGVTQTPRYLIKTRGQQVTLSCSPISGHRSVSWYQQTPGQGLQFLFEYFSETQRNKGNFPGRFSGRQFSNSRSEMNVSTLELGDSALYLCASSFRDKTYEQYFGPGTRLTVT.

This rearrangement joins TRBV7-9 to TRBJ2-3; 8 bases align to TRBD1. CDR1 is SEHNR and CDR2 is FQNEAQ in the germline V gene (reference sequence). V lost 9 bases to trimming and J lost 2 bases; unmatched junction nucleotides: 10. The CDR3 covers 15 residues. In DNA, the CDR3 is TGTGCCAGTACTCCGGGACAGGTGACCACAGATACGCAGTATTTT. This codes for CASTPGQVTTDTQYF.

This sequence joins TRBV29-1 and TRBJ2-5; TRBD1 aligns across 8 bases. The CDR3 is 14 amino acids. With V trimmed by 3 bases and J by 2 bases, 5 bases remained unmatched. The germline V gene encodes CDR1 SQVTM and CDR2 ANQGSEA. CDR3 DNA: TGCAGCGTTGATATGGGACAGGTACAAGAGACCCAGTACTTC. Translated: CSVDMGQVQETQYF. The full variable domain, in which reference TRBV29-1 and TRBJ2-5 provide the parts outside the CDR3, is SAVISQKPSRDICQRGTSLTIQCQVDSQVTMMFWYRQQPGQSLTLIATANQGSEATYESGFVIDKFPISRPNLTFSTLTVSNMSPEDSSIYLCSVDMGQVQETQYFGPGTRLLVL.

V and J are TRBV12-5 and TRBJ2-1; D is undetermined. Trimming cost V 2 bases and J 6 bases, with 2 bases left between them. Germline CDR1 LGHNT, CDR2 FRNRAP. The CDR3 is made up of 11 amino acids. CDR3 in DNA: TGTGCTAGTGGTTTGTTCAATGAGCAGTTCTTC. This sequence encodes CASGLFNEQFF.

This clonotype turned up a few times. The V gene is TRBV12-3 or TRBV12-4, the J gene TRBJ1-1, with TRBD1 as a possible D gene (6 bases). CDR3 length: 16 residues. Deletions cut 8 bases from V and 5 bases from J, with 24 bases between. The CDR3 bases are TGTGCCAGCGTCCCCGGGGGGGTTGGGGGGCTAACTGAAGCTTTCTTT. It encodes CASVPGGVGGLTEAFF.

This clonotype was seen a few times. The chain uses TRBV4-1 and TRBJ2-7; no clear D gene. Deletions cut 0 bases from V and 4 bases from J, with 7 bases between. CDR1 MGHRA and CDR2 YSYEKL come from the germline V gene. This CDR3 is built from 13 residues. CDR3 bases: TGCGCCAGCAGCCAAGATCAAGCTTACGAGCAGTACTTC. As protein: CASSQDQAYEQYF.